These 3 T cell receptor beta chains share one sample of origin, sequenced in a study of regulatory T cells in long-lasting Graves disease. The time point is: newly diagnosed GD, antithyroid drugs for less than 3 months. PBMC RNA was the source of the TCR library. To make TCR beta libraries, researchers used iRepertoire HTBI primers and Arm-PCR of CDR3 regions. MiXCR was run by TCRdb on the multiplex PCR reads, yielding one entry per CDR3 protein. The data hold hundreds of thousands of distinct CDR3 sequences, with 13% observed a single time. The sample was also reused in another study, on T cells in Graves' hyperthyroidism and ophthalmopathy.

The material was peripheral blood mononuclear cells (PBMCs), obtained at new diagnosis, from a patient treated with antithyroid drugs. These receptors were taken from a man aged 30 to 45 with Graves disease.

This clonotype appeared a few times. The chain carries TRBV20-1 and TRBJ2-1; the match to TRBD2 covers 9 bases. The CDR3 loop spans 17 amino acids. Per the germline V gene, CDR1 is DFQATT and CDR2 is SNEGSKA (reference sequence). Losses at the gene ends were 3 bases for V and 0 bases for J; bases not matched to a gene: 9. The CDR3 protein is CSARPLAGGSSYNEQFF. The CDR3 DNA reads TGCAGTGCTAGGCCACTAGCGGGTGGAAGCTCCTACAATGAGCAGTTCTTC.

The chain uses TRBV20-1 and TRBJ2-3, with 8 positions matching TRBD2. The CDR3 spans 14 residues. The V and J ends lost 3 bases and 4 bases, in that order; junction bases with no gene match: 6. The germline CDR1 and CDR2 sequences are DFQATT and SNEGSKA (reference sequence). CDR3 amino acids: CSARPAGGADTQYF. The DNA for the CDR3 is TGCAGTGCTAGGCCGGCGGGGGGTGCAGATACGCAGTATTTT.

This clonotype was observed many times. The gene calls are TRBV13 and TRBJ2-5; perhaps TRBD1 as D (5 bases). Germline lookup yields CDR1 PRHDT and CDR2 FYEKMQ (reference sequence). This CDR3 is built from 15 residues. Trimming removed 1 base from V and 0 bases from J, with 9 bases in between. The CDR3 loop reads CASSLDGRDQETQYF. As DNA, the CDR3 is TGTGCCAGCAGCTTAGACGGCAGGGACCAAGAGACCCAGTACTTC.